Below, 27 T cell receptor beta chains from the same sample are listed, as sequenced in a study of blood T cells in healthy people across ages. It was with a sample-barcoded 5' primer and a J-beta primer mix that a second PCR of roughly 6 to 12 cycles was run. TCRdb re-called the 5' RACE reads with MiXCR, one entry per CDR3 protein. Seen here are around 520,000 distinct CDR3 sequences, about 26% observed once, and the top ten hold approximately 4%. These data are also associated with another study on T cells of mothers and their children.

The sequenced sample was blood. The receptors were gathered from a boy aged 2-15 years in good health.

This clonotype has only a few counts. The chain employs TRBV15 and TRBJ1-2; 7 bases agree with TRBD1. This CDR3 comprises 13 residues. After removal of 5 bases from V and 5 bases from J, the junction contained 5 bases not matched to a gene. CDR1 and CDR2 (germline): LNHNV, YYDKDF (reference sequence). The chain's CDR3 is CATSSGGGYGYTF. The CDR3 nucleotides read TGTGCCACCAGCTCAGGGGGTGGTTATGGCTACACCTTC.

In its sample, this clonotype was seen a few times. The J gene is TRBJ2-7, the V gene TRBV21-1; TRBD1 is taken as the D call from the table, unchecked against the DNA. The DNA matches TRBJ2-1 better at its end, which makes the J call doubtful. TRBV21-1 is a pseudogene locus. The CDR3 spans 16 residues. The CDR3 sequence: CASSPRQEVPYNEQFF. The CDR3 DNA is TGTGCCAGCAGCCCCAGACAGGAAGTCCCCTACAATGAGCAGTTCTTC.

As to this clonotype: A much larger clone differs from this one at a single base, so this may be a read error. This CDR3 is CASSLEVKETQYF. CDR3 DNA: TGTGCCAGCAGCTTAGAGGTTAAAGAGACCCAGTACTTC. The chain uses TRBV7-9 and TRBJ2-1; no clear D gene. The DNA end lines up better with TRBJ2-5; the J call may be wrong. The CDR3 loop spans 13 amino acids. The germline V gene encodes CDR1 SEHNR and CDR2 FQNEAQ (reference sequence).

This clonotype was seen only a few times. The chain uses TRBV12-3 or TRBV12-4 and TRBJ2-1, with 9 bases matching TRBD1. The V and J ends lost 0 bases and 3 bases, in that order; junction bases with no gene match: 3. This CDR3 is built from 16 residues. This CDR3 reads CASSLAGTGSYNEQFF. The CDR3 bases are TGTGCCAGCAGTTTAGCCGGGACAGGGAGCTACAATGAGCAGTTCTTC.

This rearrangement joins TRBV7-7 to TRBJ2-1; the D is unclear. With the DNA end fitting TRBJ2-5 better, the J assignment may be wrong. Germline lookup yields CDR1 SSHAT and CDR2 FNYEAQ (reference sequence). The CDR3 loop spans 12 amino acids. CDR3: CASSSRPETQYF. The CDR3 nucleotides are TGTGCCAGCAGCTCCCGTCCGGAGACCCAGTACTTC.

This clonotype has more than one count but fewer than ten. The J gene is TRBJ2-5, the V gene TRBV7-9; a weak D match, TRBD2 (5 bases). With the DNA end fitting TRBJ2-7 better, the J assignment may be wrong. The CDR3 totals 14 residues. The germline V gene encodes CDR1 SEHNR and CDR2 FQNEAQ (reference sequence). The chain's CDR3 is CASSLGEKLYEQYF. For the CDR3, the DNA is TGTGCCAGCAGCCTCGGGGAGAAATTATACGAGCAGTACTTC.

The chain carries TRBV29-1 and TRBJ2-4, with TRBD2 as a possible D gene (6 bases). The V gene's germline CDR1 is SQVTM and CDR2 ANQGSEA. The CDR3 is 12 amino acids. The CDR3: CGAGGTKNIQYF. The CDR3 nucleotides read TGCGGGGCCGGGGGAACCAAAAACATTCAGTACTTC.

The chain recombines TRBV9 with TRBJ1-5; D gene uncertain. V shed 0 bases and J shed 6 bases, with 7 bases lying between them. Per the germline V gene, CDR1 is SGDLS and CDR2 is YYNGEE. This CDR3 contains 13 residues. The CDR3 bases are TGTGCCAGCAGCGTAGGGGGAAGTCAGCCCCAGCATTTT. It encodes CASSVGGSQPQHF. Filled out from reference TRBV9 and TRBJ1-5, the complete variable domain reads DSGVTQTPKHLITATGQRVTLRCSPRSGDLSVYWYQQSLDQGLQFLIQYYNGEERAKGNILERFSAQQFPDLHSELNLSSLELGDSALYFCASSVGGSQPQHFGDGTRLSIL.

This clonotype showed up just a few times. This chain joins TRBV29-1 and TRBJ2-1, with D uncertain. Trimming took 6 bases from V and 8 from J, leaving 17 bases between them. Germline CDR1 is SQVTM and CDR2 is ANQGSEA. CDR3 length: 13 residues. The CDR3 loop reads CSVLGSRWDEQFF. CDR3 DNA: TGCAGCGTGTTGGGCAGTAGGTGGGATGAGCAGTTCTTC.

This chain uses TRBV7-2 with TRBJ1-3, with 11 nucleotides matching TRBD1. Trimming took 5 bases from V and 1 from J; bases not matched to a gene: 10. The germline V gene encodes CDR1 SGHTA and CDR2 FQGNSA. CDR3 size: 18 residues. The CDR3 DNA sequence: TGTGCCAGCAGCCCAAAAACCGGGACAGGGGGATCTGGAAACACCATATATTTT. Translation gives CASSPKTGTGGSGNTIYF. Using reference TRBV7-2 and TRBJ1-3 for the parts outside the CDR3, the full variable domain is GAGVSQSPSNKVTEKGKDVELRCDPISGHTALYWYRQSLGQGLEFLIYFQGNSAPDKSGLPSDRFSAERTGGSVSTLTIQRTQQEDSAVYLCASSPKTGTGGSGNTIYFGEGSWLTVV.

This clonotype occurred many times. CDR3 region: CASSLRGPGGPYNEQFF. The DNA of the CDR3 is TGTGCCAGCAGCTTAAGGGGCCCGGGAGGACCCTACAATGAGCAGTTCTTC. The gene calls are TRBV5-5 and TRBJ2-1, with TRBD2 identical over 7 bases. Germline CDR1 reads SGHKS; CDR2 reads YYEKEE (reference sequence). This CDR3 is built from 17 residues. Trimming at V came to 2 bases and at J to 2 bases, leaving 10 bases not matched to a gene.

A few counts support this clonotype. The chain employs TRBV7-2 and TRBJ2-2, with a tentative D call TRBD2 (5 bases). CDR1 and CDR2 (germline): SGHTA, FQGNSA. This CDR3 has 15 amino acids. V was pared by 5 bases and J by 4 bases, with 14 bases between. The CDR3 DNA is TGTGCCAGCAGCGCCCTACTAGGCAGCACCGGGGAGCTGTTTTTT. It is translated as CASSALLGSTGELFF.

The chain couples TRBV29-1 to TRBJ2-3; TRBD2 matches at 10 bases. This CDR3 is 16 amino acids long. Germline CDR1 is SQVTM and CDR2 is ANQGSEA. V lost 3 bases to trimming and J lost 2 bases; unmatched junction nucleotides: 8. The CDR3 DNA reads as TGCAGCGTTGACCCCGTGACTAGCGGGTTCACAGATACGCAGTATTTT. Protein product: CSVDPVTSGFTDTQYF.

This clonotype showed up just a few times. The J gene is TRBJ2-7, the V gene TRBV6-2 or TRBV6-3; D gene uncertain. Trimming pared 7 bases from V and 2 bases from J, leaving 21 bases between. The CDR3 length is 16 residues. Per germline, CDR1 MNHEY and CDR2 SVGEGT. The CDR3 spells CASNPAGLGFTYEQYF. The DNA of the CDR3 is TGTGCCAGCAATCCAGCCGGCCTCGGTTTTACCTACGAGCAGTACTTC.

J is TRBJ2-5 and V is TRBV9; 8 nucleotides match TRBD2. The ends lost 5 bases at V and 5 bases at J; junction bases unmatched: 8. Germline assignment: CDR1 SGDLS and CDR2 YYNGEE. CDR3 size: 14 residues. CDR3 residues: CASSPGLALETQYF. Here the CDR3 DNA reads TGTGCCAGCAGTCCCGGACTAGCTCTGGAGACCCAGTACTTC.

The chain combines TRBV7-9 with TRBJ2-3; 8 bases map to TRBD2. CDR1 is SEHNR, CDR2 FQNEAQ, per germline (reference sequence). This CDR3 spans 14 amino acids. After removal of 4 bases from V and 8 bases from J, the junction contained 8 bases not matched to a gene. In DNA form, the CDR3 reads TGTGCCAGCAGCTCCGAGCGGGAGAGAGGTACGCAGTATTTT. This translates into CASSSERERGTQYF.

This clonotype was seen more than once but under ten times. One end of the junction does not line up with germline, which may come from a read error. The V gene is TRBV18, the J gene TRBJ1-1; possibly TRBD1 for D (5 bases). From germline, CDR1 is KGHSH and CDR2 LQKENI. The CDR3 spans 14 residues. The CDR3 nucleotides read TGTGCCAGCTCACCTTCCGGGGGGAACACTGAAGCCTTCTTT. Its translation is CASSPSGGNTEAFF. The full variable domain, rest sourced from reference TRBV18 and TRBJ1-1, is NAGVMQNPRHLVRRRGQEARLRCSPMKGHSHVYWYRQLPEEGLKFMVYLQKENIIDESGMPKERFSAEFPKEGPSILRIQQVVRGDSAAYFCASSPSGGNTEAFFGQGTRLTVV.

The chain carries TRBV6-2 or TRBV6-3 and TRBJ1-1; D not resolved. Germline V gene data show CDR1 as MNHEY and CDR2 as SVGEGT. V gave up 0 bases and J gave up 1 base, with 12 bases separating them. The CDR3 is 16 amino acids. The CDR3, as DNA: TGTGCCAGCAGTTACTCGAAGGTTGCGGGGAACACTGAAGCTTTCTTT. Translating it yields CASSYSKVAGNTEAFF.

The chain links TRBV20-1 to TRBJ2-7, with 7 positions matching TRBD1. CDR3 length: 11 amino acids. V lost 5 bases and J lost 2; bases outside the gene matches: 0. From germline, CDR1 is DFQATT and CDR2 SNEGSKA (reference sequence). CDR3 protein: CSAGQAYEQYF. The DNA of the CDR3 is TGCAGTGCTGGACAGGCCTACGAGCAGTACTTC.

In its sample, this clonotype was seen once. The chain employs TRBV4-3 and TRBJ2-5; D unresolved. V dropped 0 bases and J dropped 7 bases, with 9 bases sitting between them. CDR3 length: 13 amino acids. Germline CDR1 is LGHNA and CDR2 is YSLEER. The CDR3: CASSQDKVGTQYF. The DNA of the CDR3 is TGCGCCAGCAGCCAAGACAAGGTTGGGACCCAGTACTTC.

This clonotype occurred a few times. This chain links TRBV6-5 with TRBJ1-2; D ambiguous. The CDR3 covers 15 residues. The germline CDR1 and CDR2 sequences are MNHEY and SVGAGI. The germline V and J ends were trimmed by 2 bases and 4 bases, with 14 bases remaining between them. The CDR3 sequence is CASSYGGSPFYGYTF. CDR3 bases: TGTGCCAGCAGTTACGGCGGCAGTCCTTTCTATGGCTACACCTTC.

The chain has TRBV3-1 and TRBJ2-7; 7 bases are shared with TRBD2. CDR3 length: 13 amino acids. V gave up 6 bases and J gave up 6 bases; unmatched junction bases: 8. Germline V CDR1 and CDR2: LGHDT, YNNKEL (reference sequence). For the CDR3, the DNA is TGTGCCAGCAGAGAGGGAGCGGGGAGCGAGCAGTACTTC. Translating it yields CASREGAGSEQYF.

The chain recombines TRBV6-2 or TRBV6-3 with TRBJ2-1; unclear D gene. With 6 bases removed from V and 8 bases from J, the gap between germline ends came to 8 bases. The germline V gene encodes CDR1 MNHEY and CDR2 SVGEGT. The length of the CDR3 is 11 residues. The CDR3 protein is CASSRVYEQFF. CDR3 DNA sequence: TGTGCCAGCAGCCGCGTATATGAGCAGTTCTTC.

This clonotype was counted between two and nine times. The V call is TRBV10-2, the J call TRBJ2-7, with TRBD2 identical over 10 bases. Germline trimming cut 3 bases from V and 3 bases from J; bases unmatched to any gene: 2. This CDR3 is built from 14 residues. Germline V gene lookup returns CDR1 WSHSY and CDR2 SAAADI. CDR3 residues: CASSELAGSYEQYF. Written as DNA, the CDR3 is TGCGCCAGCAGTGAACTAGCGGGGAGCTACGAGCAGTACTTC.

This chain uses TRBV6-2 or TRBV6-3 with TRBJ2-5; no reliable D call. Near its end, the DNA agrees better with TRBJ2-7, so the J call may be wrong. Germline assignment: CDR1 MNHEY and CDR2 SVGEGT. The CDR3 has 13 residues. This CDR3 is CASSYSANYEQYF. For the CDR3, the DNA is TGTGCCAGCAGTTACTCAGCTAACTACGAGCAGTACTTC.

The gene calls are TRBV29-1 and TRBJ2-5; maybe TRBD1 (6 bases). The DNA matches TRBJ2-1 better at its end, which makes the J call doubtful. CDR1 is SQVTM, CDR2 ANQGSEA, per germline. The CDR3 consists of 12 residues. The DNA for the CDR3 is TGCAGCGTTTGGACAGTTGGGGTCGGGCAGTTCTTC. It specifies CSVWTVGVGQFF.

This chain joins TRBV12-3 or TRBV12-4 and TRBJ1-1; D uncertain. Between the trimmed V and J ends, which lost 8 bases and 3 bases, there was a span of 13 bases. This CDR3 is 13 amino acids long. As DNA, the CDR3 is TGTGCCAGCTGGACCGGCTGGGACACTGAAGCTTTCTTT. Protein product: CASWTGWDTEAFF.